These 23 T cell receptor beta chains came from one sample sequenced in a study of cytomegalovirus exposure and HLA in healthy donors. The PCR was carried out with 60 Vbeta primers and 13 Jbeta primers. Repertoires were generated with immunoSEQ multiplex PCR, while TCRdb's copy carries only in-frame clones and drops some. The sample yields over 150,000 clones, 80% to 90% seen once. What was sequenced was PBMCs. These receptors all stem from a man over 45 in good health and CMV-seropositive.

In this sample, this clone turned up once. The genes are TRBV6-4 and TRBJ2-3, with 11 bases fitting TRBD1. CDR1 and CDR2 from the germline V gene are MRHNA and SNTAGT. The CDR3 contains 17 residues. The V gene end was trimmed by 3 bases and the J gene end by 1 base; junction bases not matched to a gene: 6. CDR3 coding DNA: TGTGCCAGCAGTGAAACCGGGACAGGGGGAGGCACAGATACGCAGTATTTT. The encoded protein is CASSETGTGGGTDTQYF.

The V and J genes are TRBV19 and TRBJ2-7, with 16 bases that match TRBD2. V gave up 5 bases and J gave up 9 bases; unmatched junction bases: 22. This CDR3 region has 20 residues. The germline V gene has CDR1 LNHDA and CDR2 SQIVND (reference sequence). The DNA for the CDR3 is TGTGCCAGTAGTCCGGGACTAGCGGGAGGGCCGTCATTCTTCGTGGTTGGGCAGTACTTC. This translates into CASSPGLAGGPSFFVVGQYF. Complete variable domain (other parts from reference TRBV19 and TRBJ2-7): DGGITQSPKYLFRKEGQNVTLSCEQNLNHDAMYWYRQDPGQGLRLIYYSQIVNDFQKGDIAEGYSVSREKKESFPLTVTSAQKNPTAFYLCASSPGLAGGPSFFVVGQYFGPGTRLTVT.

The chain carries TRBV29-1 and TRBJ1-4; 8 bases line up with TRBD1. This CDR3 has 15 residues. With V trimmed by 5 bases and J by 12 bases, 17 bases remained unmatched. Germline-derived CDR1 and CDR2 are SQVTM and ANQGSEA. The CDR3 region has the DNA TGCAGCGTTCAAGGGTGGGACAGGCCGAGTGAGGAACTGTTTTTT. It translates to CSVQGWDRPSEELFF.

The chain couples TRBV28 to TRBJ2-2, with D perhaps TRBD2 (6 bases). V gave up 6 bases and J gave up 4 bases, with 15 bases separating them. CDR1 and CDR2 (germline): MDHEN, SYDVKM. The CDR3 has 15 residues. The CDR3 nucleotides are TGTGCCAGCAGCTACGGGACTCACACCACCGGGGAGCTGTTTTTT. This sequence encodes CASSYGTHTTGELFF.

The CDR3 is CAWRSRERGEKLFF. CDR3 DNA: TGTGCCTGGAGAAGCCGGGAGCGGGGCGAAAAACTGTTTTTT. The chain is built from TRBV30 and TRBJ1-4; a possible D gene is TRBD1 (5 bases). This CDR3 has 14 residues. Trimming took off 3 bases at V and 8 bases at J, with 16 bases between the two ends. In germline, CDR1 is GTSNPN, CDR2 SVGIG (reference sequence).

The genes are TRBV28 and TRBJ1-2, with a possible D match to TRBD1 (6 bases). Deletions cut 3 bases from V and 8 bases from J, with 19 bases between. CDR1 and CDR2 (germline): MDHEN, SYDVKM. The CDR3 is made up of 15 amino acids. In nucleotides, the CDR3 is TGTGCCAGCAGTTTTGAGGGGAGGGACATTAGAGGCTACACCTTC. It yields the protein CASSFEGRDIRGYTF.

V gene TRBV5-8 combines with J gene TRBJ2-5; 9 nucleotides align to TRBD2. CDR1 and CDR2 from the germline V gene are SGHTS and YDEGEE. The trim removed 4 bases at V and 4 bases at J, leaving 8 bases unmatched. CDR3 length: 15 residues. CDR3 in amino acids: CASSPGLAGRETQYF. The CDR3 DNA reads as TGTGCCAGCAGCCCGGGGCTAGCGGGGAGAGAGACCCAGTACTTC.

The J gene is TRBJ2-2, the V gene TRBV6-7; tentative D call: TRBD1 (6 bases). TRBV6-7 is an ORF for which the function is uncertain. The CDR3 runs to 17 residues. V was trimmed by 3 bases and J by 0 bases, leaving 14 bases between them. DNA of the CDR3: TGTGCCAGCAGTTATTGGTCCGGGACAACGAACACCGGGGAGCTGTTTTTT. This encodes CASSYWSGTTNTGELFF.

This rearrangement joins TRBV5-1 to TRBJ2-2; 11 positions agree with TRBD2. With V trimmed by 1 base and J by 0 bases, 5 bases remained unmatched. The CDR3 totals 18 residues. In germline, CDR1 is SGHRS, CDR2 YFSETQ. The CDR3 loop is CASSLTSGGPANTGELFF. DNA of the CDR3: TGCGCCAGCAGCTTGACTAGCGGGGGACCCGCGAACACCGGGGAGCTGTTTTTT. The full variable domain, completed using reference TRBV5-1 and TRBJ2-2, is KAGVTQTPRYLIKTRGQQVTLSCSPISGHRSVSWYQQTPGQGLQFLFEYFSETQRNKGNFPGRFSGRQFSNSRSEMNVSTLELGDSALYLCASSLTSGGPANTGELFFGEGSRLTVL.

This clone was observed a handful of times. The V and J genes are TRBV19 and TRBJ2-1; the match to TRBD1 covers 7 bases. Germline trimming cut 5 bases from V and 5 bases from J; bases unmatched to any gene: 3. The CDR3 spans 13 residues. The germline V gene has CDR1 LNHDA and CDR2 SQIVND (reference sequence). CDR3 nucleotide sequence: TGTGCCAGTAGTTACACAGGGGACAATGAGCAGTTCTTC. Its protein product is CASSYTGDNEQFF.

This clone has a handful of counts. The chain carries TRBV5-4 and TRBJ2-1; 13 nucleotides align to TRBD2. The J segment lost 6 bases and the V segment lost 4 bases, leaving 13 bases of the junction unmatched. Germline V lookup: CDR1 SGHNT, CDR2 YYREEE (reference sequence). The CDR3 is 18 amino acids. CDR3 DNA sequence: TGTGCCAGCAGCCCCCCGGGACTAGCGGGGCTCGGGGCCAATGAGCAGTTCTTC. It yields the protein CASSPPGLAGLGANEQFF.

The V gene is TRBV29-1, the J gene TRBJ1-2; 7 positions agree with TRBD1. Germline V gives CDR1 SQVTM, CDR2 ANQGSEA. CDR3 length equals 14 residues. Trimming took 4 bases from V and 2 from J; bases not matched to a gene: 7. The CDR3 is CSVVPRGQNYGYTF. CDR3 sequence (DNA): TGCAGCGTTGTACCACGGGGACAGAACTATGGCTACACCTTC. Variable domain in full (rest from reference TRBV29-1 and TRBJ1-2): SAVISQKPSRDICQRGTSLTIQCQVDSQVTMMFWYRQQPGQSLTLIATANQGSEATYESGFVIDKFPISRPNLTFSTLTVSNMSPEDSSIYLCSVVPRGQNYGYTFGSGTRLTVV.

The CDR3 loop reads CASSYGSTDTQYF. The CDR3 nucleotides are TGTGCCAGCAGTTACGGCAGCACAGATACGCAGTATTTT. V and J are TRBV6-6 and TRBJ2-3; D ambiguous. Trimming shortened V by 2 bases and J by 0 bases, and 3 bases separated the two germline ends. Germline loops: CDR1 MNHNY, CDR2 SVGAGI (reference sequence). This CDR3 is built from 13 residues.

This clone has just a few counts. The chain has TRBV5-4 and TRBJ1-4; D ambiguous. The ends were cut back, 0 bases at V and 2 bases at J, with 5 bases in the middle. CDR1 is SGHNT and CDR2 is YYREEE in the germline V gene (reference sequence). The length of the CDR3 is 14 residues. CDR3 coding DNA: TGTGCCAGCAGCTTGGGGCGGACTAATGAAAAACTGTTTTTT. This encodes CASSLGRTNEKLFF. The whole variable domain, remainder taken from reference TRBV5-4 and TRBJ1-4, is ETGVTQSPTHLIKTRGQQVTLRCSSQSGHNTVSWYQQALGQGPQFIFQYYREEENGRGNFPPRFSGLQFPNYSSELNVNALELDDSALYLCASSLGRTNEKLFFGSGTQLSVL.

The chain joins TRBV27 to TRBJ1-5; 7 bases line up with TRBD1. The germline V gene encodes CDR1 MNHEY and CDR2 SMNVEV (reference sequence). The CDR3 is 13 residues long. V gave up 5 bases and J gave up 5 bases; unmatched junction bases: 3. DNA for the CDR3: TGTGCCAGCAGTAGACAGGGAGATCAGCCCCAGCATTTT. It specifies CASSRQGDQPQHF.

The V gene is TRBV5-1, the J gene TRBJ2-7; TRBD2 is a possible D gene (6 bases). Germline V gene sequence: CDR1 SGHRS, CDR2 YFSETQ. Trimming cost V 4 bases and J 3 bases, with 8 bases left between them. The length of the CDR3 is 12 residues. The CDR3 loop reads CASSRRGYEQYF. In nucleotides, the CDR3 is TGCGCCAGCAGCAGGAGGGGCTACGAGCAGTACTTC.

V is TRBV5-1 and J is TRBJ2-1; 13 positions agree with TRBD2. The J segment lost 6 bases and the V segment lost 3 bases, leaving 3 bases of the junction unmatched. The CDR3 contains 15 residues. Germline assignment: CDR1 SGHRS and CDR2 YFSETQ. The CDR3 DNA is TGCGCCAGCAGCTCCGGGACTAGCGGGATCAATGAGCAGTTCTTC. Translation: CASSSGTSGINEQFF.

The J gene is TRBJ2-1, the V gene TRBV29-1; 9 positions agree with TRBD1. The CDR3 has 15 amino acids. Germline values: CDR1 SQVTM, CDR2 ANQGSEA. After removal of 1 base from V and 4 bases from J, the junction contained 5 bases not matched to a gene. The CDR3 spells CSVEGQGGVYNEQFF. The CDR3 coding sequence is TGCAGCGTTGAAGGACAGGGGGGAGTATACAATGAGCAGTTCTTC.

This CDR3 reads CASMGGAASPLHF. The CDR3 DNA sequence: TGTGCCAGCATGGGGGGGGCAGCTTCACCCCTCCACTTT. The rearrangement uses TRBV28 and TRBJ1-6, with D perhaps matching TRBD1 (6 bases). Germline V gives CDR1 MDHEN, CDR2 SYDVKM. Trimming removed 7 bases at V and 9 bases at J, with 13 bases between. The CDR3 has 13 amino acids.

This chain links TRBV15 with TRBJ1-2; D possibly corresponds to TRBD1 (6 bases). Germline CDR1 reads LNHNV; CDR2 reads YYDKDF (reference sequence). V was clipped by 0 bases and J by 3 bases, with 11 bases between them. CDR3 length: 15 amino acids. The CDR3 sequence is CATSRDKGVDYGYTF. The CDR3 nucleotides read TGTGCCACCAGCAGAGATAAGGGGGTAGACTATGGCTACACCTTC.

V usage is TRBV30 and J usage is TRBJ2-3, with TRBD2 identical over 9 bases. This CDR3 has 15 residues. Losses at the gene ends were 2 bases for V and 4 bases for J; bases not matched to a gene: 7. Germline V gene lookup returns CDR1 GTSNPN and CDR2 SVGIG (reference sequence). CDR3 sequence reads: CAWSRRGGDADTQYF. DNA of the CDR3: TGTGCCTGGAGTCGGCGGGGGGGCGATGCAGATACGCAGTATTTT.

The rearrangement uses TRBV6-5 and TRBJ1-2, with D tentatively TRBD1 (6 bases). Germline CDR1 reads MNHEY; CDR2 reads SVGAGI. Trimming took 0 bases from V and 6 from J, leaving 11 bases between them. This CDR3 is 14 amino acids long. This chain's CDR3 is CASSYSNQGNGYTF. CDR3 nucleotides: TGTGCCAGCAGTTACTCGAACCAGGGGAATGGCTACACCTTC.

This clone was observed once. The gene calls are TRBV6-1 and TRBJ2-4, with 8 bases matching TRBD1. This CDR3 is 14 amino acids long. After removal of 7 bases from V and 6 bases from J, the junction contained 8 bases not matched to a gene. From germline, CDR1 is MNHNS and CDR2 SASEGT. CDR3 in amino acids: CASINGQGRNIQYF. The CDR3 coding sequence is TGTGCCAGCATCAATGGACAGGGAAGAAACATTCAGTACTTC.